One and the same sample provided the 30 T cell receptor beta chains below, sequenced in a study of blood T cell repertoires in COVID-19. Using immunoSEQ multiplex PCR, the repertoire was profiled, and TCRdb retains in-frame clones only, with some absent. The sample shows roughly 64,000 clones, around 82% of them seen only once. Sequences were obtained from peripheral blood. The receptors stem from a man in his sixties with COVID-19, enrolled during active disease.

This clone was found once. In nucleotides, the CDR3 is TGTGCCAGCAGCTTCGGGGGTAGCGACGAGCAGTACTTC. Amino acid sequence: CASSFGGSDEQYF. This chain connects TRBV7-3 to TRBJ2-7; weak D call: TRBD2 (6 bases). The V end was cut by 3 bases, the J end by 5 bases, with 11 bases between. This CDR3 is built from 13 residues. CDR1 SGHTA and CDR2 FQGTGA come from the germline V gene.

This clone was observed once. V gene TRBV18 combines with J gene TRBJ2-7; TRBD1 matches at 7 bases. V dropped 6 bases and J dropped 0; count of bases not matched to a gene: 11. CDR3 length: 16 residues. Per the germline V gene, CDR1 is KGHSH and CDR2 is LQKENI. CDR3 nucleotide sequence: TGTGCCAGCTCGCACTACCGGGACAGCCTCTCCTACGAGCAGTACTTC. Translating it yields CASSHYRDSLSYEQYF.

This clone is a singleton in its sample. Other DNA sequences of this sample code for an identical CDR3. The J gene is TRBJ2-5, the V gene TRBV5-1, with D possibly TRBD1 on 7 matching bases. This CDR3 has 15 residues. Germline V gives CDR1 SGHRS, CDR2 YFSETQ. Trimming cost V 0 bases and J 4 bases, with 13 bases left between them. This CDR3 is CASSLAPGGIETQYF. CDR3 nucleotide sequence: TGCGCCAGCAGCTTGGCCCCAGGGGGGATAGAGACCCAGTACTTC.

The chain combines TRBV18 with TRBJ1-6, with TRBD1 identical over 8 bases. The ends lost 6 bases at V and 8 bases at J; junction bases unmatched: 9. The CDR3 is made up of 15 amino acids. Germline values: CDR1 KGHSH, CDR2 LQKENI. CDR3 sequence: CASSPSTGEDSPLHF. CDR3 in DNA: TGTGCCAGCTCGCCTTCGACAGGGGAGGATTCACCCCTCCACTTT.

CDR3 sequence reads: CASDTGEQETQYF. In DNA, the CDR3 is TGTGCCAGCGACACTGGGGAGCAAGAGACCCAGTACTTC. The V gene is TRBV28, the J gene TRBJ2-5, with D possibly matching TRBD2 (5 bases). The germline CDR1 and CDR2 sequences are MDHEN and SYDVKM. The CDR3 is made up of 13 amino acids. V was clipped by 8 bases and J by 2 bases, with 12 bases between them.

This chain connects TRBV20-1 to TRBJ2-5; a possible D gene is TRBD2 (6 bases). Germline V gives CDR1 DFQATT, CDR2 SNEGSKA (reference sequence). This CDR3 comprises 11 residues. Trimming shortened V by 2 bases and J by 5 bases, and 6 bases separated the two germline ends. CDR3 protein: CSARLAETQYF. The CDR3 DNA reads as TGCAGTGCTAGACTAGCGGAGACCCAGTACTTC.

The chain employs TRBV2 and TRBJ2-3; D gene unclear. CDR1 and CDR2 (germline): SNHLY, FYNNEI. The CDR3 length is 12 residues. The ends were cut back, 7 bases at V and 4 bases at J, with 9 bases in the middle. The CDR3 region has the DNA TGTGCCAGCAATGCCGGTCCAGATACGCAGTATTTT. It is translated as CASNAGPDTQYF. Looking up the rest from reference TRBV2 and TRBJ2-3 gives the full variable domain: EPEVTQTPSHQVTQMGQEVILRCVPISNHLYFYWYRQILGQKVEFLVSFYNNEISEKSEIFDDQFSVERPDGSNFTLKIRSTKLEDSAMYFCASNAGPDTQYFGPGTRLTVL.

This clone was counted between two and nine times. The CDR3 loop reads CASRDGSRAGANVLTF. The DNA of the CDR3 is TGCGCCAGCAGGGACGGGAGCCGGGCGGGGGCCAACGTCCTGACTTTC. The rearrangement joins TRBV10-2 to TRBJ2-6, with a possible D match to TRBD2 (6 bases). Trimming cost V 6 bases and J 4 bases, with 16 bases left between them. Germline V gene lookup returns CDR1 WSHSY and CDR2 SAAADI. This CDR3 comprises 16 residues.

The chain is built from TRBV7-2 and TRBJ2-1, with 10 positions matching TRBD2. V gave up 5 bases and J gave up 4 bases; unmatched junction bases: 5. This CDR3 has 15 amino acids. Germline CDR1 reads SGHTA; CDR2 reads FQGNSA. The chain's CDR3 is CASSGGLALYNEQFF. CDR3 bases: TGTGCCAGCAGCGGGGGACTAGCGCTTTACAATGAGCAGTTCTTC.

CDR3: CATYGGGYTF. CDR3 DNA: TGTGCCACCTACGGAGGGGGCTACACCTTC. V gene TRBV24-1 combines with J gene TRBJ1-2; D call uncertain. This CDR3 has 10 amino acids. CDR1 is KGHDR, CDR2 SFDVKD, per germline. Trimming removed 9 bases at V and 8 bases at J, with 9 bases between.

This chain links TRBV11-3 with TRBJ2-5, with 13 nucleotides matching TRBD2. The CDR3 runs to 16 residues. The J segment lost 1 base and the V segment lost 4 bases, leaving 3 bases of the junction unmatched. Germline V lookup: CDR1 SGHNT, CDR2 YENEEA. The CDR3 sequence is CASSSRTSGGQETQYF. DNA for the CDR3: TGTGCCAGCAGCTCCCGGACTAGCGGGGGCCAAGAGACCCAGTACTTC.

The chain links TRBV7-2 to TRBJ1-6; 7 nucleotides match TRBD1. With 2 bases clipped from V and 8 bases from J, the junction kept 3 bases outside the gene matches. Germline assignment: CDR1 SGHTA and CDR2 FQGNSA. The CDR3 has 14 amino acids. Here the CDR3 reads CASSLRQGDSPLHF. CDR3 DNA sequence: TGTGCCAGCAGCTTAAGGCAGGGGGATTCACCCCTCCACTTT. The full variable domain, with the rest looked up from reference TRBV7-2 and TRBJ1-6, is GAGVSQSPSNKVTEKGKDVELRCDPISGHTALYWYRQSLGQGLEFLIYFQGNSAPDKSGLPSDRFSAERTGGSVSTLTIQRTQQEDSAVYLCASSLRQGDSPLHFGNGTRLTVT.

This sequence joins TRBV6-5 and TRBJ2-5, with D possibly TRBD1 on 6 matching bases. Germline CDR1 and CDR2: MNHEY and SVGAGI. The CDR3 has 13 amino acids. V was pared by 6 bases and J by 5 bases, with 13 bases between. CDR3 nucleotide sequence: TGTGCCAGCAGCTGGACAGTTAGCGAGACCCAGTACTTC. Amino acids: CASSWTVSETQYF.

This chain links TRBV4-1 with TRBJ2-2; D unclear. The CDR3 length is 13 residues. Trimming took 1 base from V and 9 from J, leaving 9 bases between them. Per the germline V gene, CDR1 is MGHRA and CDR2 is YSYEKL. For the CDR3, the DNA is TGCGCCAGCAGCCAAGGCGCGTCCTGGGAGCTGTTTTTT. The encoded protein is CASSQGASWELFF.

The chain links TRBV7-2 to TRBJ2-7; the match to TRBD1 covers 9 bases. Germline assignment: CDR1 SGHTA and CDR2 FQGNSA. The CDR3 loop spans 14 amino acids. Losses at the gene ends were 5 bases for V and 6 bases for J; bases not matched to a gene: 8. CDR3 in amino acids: CASSGTYRGREQYF. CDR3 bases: TGTGCCAGCAGCGGCACCTACAGGGGGCGCGAGCAGTACTTC.

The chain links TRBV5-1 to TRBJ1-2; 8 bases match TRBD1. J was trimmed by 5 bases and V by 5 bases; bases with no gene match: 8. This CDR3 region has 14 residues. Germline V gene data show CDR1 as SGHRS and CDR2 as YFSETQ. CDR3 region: CASRDGQGGYGYTF. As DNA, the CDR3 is TGCGCCAGCAGAGACGGACAGGGAGGGTATGGCTACACCTTC. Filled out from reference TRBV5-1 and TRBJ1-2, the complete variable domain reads KAGVTQTPRYLIKTRGQQVTLSCSPISGHRSVSWYQQTPGQGLQFLFEYFSETQRNKGNFPGRFSGRQFSNSRSEMNVSTLELGDSALYLCASRDGQGGYGYTFGSGTRLTVV.

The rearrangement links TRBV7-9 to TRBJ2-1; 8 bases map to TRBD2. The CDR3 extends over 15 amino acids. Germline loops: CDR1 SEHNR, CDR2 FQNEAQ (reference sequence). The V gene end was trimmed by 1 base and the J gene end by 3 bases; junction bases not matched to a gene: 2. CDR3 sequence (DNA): TGTGCCAGCAGCTTAGAAGCGGGGGTCTACAATGAGCAGTTCTTC. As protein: CASSLEAGVYNEQFF.

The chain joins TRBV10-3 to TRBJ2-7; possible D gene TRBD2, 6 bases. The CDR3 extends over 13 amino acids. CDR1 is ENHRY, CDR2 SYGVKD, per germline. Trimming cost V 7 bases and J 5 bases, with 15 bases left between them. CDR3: CAITAGLRDEQYF. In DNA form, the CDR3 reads TGTGCCATCACTGCGGGGCTCCGCGACGAGCAGTACTTC.

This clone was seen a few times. The CDR3 nucleotides read TGTGCCACCAGTGAGGGCAACTATGGCTACACCTTC. It codes for CATSEGNYGYTF. The J gene is TRBJ1-2, the V gene TRBV24-1; no definite D call. The germline V and J ends were trimmed by 4 bases and 2 bases, with 4 bases remaining between them. The CDR3 spans 12 residues. Germline V gene data show CDR1 as KGHDR and CDR2 as SFDVKD.

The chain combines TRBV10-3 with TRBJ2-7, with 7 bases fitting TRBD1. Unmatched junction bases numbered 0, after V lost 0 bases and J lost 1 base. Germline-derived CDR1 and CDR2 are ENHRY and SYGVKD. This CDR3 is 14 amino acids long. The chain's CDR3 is CAISESTGSYEQYF. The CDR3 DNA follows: TGTGCCATCAGTGAGTCGACAGGGTCCTACGAGCAGTACTTC.

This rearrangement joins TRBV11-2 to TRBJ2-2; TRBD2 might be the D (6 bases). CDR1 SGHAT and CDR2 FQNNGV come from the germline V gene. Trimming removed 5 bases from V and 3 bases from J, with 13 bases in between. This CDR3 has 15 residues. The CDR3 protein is CASSPTEGYTGELFF. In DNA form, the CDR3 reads TGTGCCAGCAGCCCCACGGAGGGCTACACCGGGGAGCTGTTTTTT.

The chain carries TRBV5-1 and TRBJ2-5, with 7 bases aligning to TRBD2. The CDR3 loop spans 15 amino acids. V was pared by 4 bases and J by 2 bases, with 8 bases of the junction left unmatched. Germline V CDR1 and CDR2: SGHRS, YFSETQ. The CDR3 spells CASSLSRGGQETQYF. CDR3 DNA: TGCGCCAGCAGCCTTTCAAGGGGAGGGCAAGAGACCCAGTACTTC.

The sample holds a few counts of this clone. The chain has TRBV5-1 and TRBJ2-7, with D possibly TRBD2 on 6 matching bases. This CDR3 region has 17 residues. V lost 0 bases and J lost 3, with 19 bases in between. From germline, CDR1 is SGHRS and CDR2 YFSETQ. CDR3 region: CASSLVGSGSPLYEQYF. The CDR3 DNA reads TGCGCCAGCAGCTTGGTTGGTAGCGGCTCTCCTCTCTACGAGCAGTACTTC.

CDR3 in amino acids: CATSRAHSDAKNIQYF. The CDR3 bases are TGTGCCACCAGCAGAGCCCACAGTGATGCCAAAAACATTCAGTACTTC. J is TRBJ2-4 and V is TRBV15; no definite D call. Trimming shortened V by 1 base and J by 1 base, and 11 bases separated the two germline ends. The CDR3 covers 16 residues. Germline loops: CDR1 LNHNV, CDR2 YYDKDF (reference sequence). Full variable domain (outside the CDR3, taken from reference TRBV15 and TRBJ2-4): DAMVIQNPRYQVTQFGKPVTLSCSQTLNHNVMYWYQQKSSQAPKLLFHYYDKDFNNEADTPDNFQSRRPNTSFCFLDIRSPGLGDTAMYLCATSRAHSDAKNIQYFGAGTRLSVL.

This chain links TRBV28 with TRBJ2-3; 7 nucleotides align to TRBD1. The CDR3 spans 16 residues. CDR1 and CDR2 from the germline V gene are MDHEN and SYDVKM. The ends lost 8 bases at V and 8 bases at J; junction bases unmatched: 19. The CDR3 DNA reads TGTGCCAGCCCCCCTGAGGGGGACAGTGCCCCAGGTACGCAGTATTTT. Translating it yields CASPPEGDSAPGTQYF.

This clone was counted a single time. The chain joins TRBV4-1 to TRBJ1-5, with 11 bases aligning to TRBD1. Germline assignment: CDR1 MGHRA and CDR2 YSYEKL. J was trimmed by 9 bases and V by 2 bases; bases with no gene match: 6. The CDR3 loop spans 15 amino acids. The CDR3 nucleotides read TGCGCCAGCAGCCAACCGGGACAGGGGGTTCGGCCCCAGCATTTT. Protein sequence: CASSQPGQGVRPQHF.

The CDR3 region is CASSFGDRGKLFF. CDR3 nucleotide sequence: TGTGCCAGCAGTTTTGGGGACAGGGGAAAACTGTTTTTT. This chain uses TRBV12-3 or TRBV12-4 with TRBJ1-4; 10 bases are shared with TRBD1. The trim removed 3 bases at V and 10 bases at J, leaving 2 bases unmatched. The CDR3 length is 13 residues.

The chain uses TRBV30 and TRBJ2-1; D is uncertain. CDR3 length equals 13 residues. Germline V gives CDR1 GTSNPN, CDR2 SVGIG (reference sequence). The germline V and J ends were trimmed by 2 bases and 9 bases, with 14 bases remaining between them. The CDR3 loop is CAWSNILEVEQFF. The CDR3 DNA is TGTGCCTGGAGTAATATTCTAGAGGTTGAGCAGTTCTTC.

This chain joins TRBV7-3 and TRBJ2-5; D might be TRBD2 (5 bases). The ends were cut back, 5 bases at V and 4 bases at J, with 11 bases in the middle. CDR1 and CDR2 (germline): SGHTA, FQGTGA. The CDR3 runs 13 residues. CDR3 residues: CASSAGPSETQYF. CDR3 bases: TGTGCCAGCAGCGCGGGTCCCTCAGAGACCCAGTACTTC.

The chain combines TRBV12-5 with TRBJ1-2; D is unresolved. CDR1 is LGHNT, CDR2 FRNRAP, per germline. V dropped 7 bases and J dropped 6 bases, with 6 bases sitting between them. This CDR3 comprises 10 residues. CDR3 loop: CASAVNGYTF. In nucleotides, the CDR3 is TGTGCTAGTGCCGTAAATGGCTACACCTTC.